This T cell receptor beta chain stems from a study of blood T cell repertoires in COVID-19. Study in general: Acute-phase and convalescent COVID-19 samples originated in the United States, Italy and Spain.

Original processing notes: Nucleated cell counts were estimated from reference gene primer amplification. Clones were read by immunoSEQ multiplex PCR, and TCRdb kept only the in-frame ones, dropping some. D and trimming come from the DNA, and the V and J calls and clone size come from that table. This sample has 90,000 to 100,000 clones, with approximately 89% found just once. The sample was peripheral blood. This TCR came from a man aged 50-60 years with acute or convalescent COVID-19.

The CDR3 loop reads CASSEALGTAYEQYF. The CDR3, as DNA: TGTGCCAGCAGTGAAGCGCTAGGGACAGCCTACGAGCAGTACTTC. The chain employs TRBV6-1 and TRBJ2-7; 7 positions match TRBD1. Germline CDR1 reads MNHNS; CDR2 reads SASEGT. CDR3 length equals 15 residues. After removal of 0 bases from V and 2 bases from J, the junction contained 4 bases not matched to a gene.